What follows are 19 T cell receptor beta chains derived from one specimen sequenced in a study of tumour-infiltrating T cells in Burkitt lymphoma. Measured with immunoSEQ multiplex PCR; TCRdb has only the in-frame clones, and not every one. The table records around 2,400 clones, around 85% of them present only once. Sequenced sample: tumor tissue. The receptors come from a human donor with diffuse large B-cell lymphoma.

The chain couples TRBV30 to TRBJ1-5; no clear D gene. V was clipped by 2 bases and J by 0 bases, with 8 bases between them. The CDR3 runs to 14 residues. Germline V CDR1 and CDR2: GTSNPN, SVGIG (reference sequence). CDR3 region: CAWSNGYSNQPQHF. As DNA, the CDR3 is TGTGCCTGGAGTAACGGGTATAGCAATCAGCCCCAGCATTTT.

The chain combines TRBV30 with TRBJ1-6; D is perhaps TRBD1 (5 bases). Germline V gene data show CDR1 as GTSNPN and CDR2 as SVGIG (reference sequence). The CDR3 spans 14 residues. Trimming took 0 bases from V and 6 from J, leaving 9 bases between them. CDR3 residues: CAWSVKGFNSPLHF. DNA for the CDR3: TGTGCCTGGAGTGTAAAGGGGTTTAATTCACCCCTCCACTTT.

The rearrangement joins TRBV4-3 to TRBJ2-1; TRBD2 matches at 8 bases. Germline CDR1 reads LGHNA; CDR2 reads YSLEER. The CDR3 contains 19 residues. V shed 3 bases and J 6 bases; nucleotides not matched to a gene: 19. For the CDR3, the DNA is TGCGCCAGCAGCCACCCTAAGAGACGGGGGGGCTACACGGGCAATGAGCAGTTCTTC. It codes for CASSHPKRRGGYTGNEQFF.

This sequence joins TRBV30 and TRBJ1-6; 9 positions match TRBD1. Trimming at V came to 5 bases and at J to 9 bases, leaving 11 bases not matched to a gene. CDR1 and CDR2 from the germline V gene are GTSNPN and SVGIG (reference sequence). The CDR3 sequence is 15 residues long. The CDR3 reads CAWDEQGAVGSPLHF. DNA for the CDR3: TGTGCCTGGGATGAACAGGGGGCGGTGGGTTCACCCCTCCACTTT.

The chain is built from TRBV11-2 and TRBJ1-1; perhaps TRBD1 as D (5 bases). The CDR3 is 12 residues long. Germline lookup yields CDR1 SGHAT and CDR2 FQNNGV. The V end lost 1 base, the J end lost 7 bases, and 7 bases lay between the germline ends. In nucleotides, the CDR3 is TGTGCCAGCAGCTTAGGGAGGGGTGAAGCTTTCTTT. This codes for CASSLGRGEAFF. The full variable domain, with the rest looked up from reference TRBV11-2 and TRBJ1-1, is EAGVAQSPRYKIIEKRQSVAFWCNPISGHATLYWYQQILGQGPKLLIQFQNNGVVDDSQLPKDRFSAERLKGVDSTLKIQPAKLEDSAVYLCASSLGRGEAFFGQGTRLTVV.

V gene TRBV10-2 combines with J gene TRBJ2-1; 12 bases line up with TRBD2. The CDR3 spans 14 residues. CDR1 and CDR2 from the germline V gene are WSHSY and SAAADI. Unmatched junction bases numbered 5, after V lost 7 bases and J lost 7 bases. CDR3 nucleotides: TGCGCCAGCAACCTAGCGGGGGGGCGAAATGAGCAGTTCTTC. Encoded protein: CASNLAGGRNEQFF.

The chain carries TRBV30 and TRBJ2-2; either TRBD1 or TRBD2 may supply D (5 bases each). Germline lookup yields CDR1 GTSNPN and CDR2 SVGIG (reference sequence). The CDR3 contains 15 residues. V gave up 0 bases and J gave up 4 bases, with 12 bases separating them. The CDR3 loop reads CAWSVLGVGTGELFF. CDR3 nucleotide sequence: TGTGCCTGGAGTGTACTGGGGGTGGGCACCGGGGAGCTGTTTTTT.

The chain is built from TRBV7-2 and TRBJ2-7; D is unclear. From germline, CDR1 is SGHTA and CDR2 FQGNSA. V was pared by 0 bases and J by 1 base, with 7 bases between. The CDR3 spans 14 residues. CDR3 sequence (DNA): TGTGCCAGCAGCTTAGCCCTTGCTTCCTACGAGCAGTACTTC. Translation gives CASSLALASYEQYF.

This chain connects TRBV7-6 to TRBJ2-1; possibly TRBD2 for D (5 bases). The germline gives CDR1 SGHVS, CDR2 FNYEAQ. V shed 4 bases and J shed 7 bases, with 14 bases lying between them. CDR3 length: 14 residues. Here the CDR3 reads CASSSSGVQNEQFF. The CDR3 bases are TGTGCCAGCAGCTCTTCCGGGGTACAGAATGAGCAGTTCTTC.

The chain couples TRBV7-8 to TRBJ1-2; perhaps TRBD1 as D (5 bases). V was trimmed by 1 base and J by 8 bases, leaving 11 bases between them. This CDR3 comprises 13 residues. The germline V gene has CDR1 SGHVS and CDR2 FQNEAQ. The CDR3 spells CASSLEGLEGYTF. The CDR3 DNA follows: TGTGCCAGCAGCTTAGAGGGGCTAGAAGGCTACACCTTC.

The genes are TRBV5-1 and TRBJ1-1; D unresolved. Deletions cut 0 bases from V and 0 bases from J, with 15 bases between. This CDR3 is 17 amino acids long. Per the germline V gene, CDR1 is SGHRS and CDR2 is YFSETQ. The CDR3 reads CASSLGLGNSMNTEAFF. CDR3 in DNA: TGCGCCAGCAGCTTGGGTTTGGGCAATTCAATGAACACTGAAGCTTTCTTT.

The genes are TRBV2 and TRBJ1-5; 11 bases match TRBD1. The CDR3 is made up of 15 amino acids. Per germline, CDR1 SNHLY and CDR2 FYNNEI. The J segment lost 6 bases and the V segment lost 7 bases, leaving 8 bases of the junction unmatched. The CDR3 region is CASTSGTGGGQPQHF. CDR3 nucleotide sequence: TGTGCCAGCACTTCCGGGACAGGGGGGGGTCAGCCCCAGCATTTT.

The rearrangement uses TRBV27 and TRBJ1-2; possible D gene TRBD1, 6 bases. The V gene lost 6 bases and the J gene lost 5 bases, with 13 bases spanning the gap. The V gene's germline CDR1 is MNHEY and CDR2 SMNVEV (reference sequence). The length of the CDR3 is 13 residues. CDR3 nucleotides: TGTGCCAGCAGCCAAGGGGGGGAATATGGCTACACCTTC. It specifies CASSQGGEYGYTF.

The chain employs TRBV6-1 and TRBJ2-2; 8 bases line up with TRBD2. The V gene's germline CDR1 is MNHNS and CDR2 SASEGT. The CDR3 consists of 14 residues. V trimming: 6 bases; J trimming: 4 bases; junction bases outside the gene matches: 4. CDR3 protein: CASRPGGGTGELFF. The CDR3, as DNA: TGTGCCAGCAGACCCGGGGGGGGCACCGGGGAGCTGTTTTTT.

This clone appeared a single time. The V and J genes are TRBV5-4 and TRBJ2-2, with D possibly TRBD1 on 6 matching bases. CDR1 and CDR2 (germline): SGHNT, YYREEE (reference sequence). The V gene lost 4 bases and the J gene lost 0 bases, with 13 bases spanning the gap. The CDR3 is made up of 16 amino acids. The CDR3 nucleotides are TGTGCCAGCAGCCTGGGGACACGAACGAACACCGGGGAGCTGTTTTTT. As protein: CASSLGTRTNTGELFF. Using reference TRBV5-4 and TRBJ2-2 for the parts outside the CDR3, the full variable domain is ETGVTQSPTHLIKTRGQQVTLRCSSQSGHNTVSWYQQALGQGPQFIFQYYREEENGRGNFPPRFSGLQFPNYSSELNVNALELDDSALYLCASSLGTRTNTGELFFGEGSRLTVL.

The V call is TRBV6-1, the J call TRBJ2-7, with D possibly called TRBD1 or TRBD2 (5 bases each). Germline assignment: CDR1 MNHNS and CDR2 SASEGT. The CDR3 length is 17 residues. V was cut by 0 bases and J by 3 bases, with 18 bases left in between. The CDR3 region is CASSEAQAGTPRYEQYF. The CDR3 nucleotides are TGTGCCAGCAGTGAAGCACAGGCAGGGACGCCGCGCTACGAGCAGTACTTC.

This clone was detected once. The V gene is TRBV7-2, the J gene TRBJ2-5; the D is unclear. V dropped 4 bases and J dropped 9 bases, with 9 bases sitting between them. The CDR3 spans 11 residues. Germline V lookup: CDR1 SGHTA, CDR2 FQGNSA. As DNA, the CDR3 is TGTGCCAGCAGCTCCCAAACTGCCCAGTACTTC. Protein product: CASSSQTAQYF.

The chain joins TRBV7-9 to TRBJ2-5, with D possibly being TRBD2 (7 bases). The CDR3 has 13 amino acids. The V gene's germline CDR1 is SEHNR and CDR2 FQNEAQ (reference sequence). V was clipped by 5 bases and J by 4 bases, with 11 bases between them. CDR3 nucleotides: TGTGCCAGCAGCCGGGGGGCTGGAGAGACCCAGTACTTC. Translated: CASSRGAGETQYF.

The genes are TRBV18 and TRBJ2-3; TRBD2 matches at 15 bases. The CDR3 is 18 amino acids. CDR1 KGHSH and CDR2 LQKENI come from the germline V gene. The V gene end was trimmed by 3 bases and the J gene end by 3 bases; junction bases not matched to a gene: 7. The CDR3 sequence: CASSPRGLAGGMTDTQYF. In DNA, the CDR3 is TGTGCCAGCTCACCCCGGGGACTAGCGGGGGGTATGACAGATACGCAGTATTTT.